The text below deals with one TCR beta chain. Its antigen is unidentified. The germline gives CDR1 ENHRY, CDR2 SYGVKD. Trimming pared 8 bases from V and 2 bases from J, leaving 8 bases between. The CDR3 is made up of 12 amino acids. The data were produced by immunoSEQ multiplex PCR, yet TCRdb's version contains in-frame clones alone and is incomplete. Among a few million clones listed, roughly nine tenths were seen once. The data were taken from a study of shared clonotypes between healthy human individuals. General study results and limits: It was the non-shared clonotypes that had lower generation probabilities than clonotypes shared by all four donors. Memory subsets generally showed lower estimated richness than naive subsets. Sequencing depth was expected to influence donor clonotype sharing.

The specimen sequenced was naive CD4+ T cells sorted from blood. The sample's subset: CD45RA+ positively selected. V and J are TRBV10-3 and TRBJ2-3, with D uncertain. The receptor's source is a man younger than 35 in good health. The CDR3 is CAIAVATDTQYF. The CDR3 DNA reads TGTGCCATCGCCGTCGCCACAGATACGCAGTATTTT.